This TCR beta chain was found in a study of beta chain features in type 1 diabetes. Regarding the study as a whole: Type 1 diabetes patients had moderately but significantly shorter TCRB CDR3s in all four CD4+ subsets.

About this clone: Its target is unknown.

All of the isolated RNA was reverse transcribed, so expressed TCRB transcripts were sequenced. Clones were read by immunoSEQ multiplex PCR, and TCRdb kept only the in-frame ones, dropping some. The data contain around 150,000 clones, just over 8% of them seen just once; the ten biggest clones take up more than 0.45%. CDR1 LGHNA and CDR2 YNFKEQ come from the germline V gene. The CDR3 length is 16 residues. V lost 3 bases, J lost 4 bases, and 6 bases stayed unmatched. Material for sequencing was central memory CD4+ T cells from blood. The chain joins TRBV4-2 to TRBJ2-5; TRBD1 matches 12 bases. This TCR came from a young woman with type 1 diabetes. CDR3 sequence reads: CASSQPPGQGAETQYF. The CDR3 nucleotides are TGTGCCAGCAGCCAGCCCCCGGGACAGGGGGCAGAGACCCAGTACTTC.